This TCR beta chain appears in the sequencing data of a study of early T cells in non-severe SARS-CoV-2 infection. Background on the study: Unpaired chains resulted from sequencing bulk RNA of unsorted whole blood. Points from the study as a whole: There was a bias toward anti-spike CD8 responses in VDJdb matching, which missed private and CD4 specificities.

Attachment of unique molecular identifiers was made to individual cDNA molecules. TCRdb processed the 5' RACE reads anew with MiXCR; each CDR3 protein has one entry. This repertoire shows some 60,000 distinct CDR3 sequences, roughly 12% found once; its top ten account for 1.3% to 1.5%. The CDR3 spans 15 residues. Germline values: CDR1 SGHRS, CDR2 YFSETQ. V was trimmed by 4 bases and J by 3 bases, leaving 13 bases between them. Comments on this clonotype: The antigen remains unidentified.

This material consisted of whole blood, taken at baseline. The chain recombines TRBV5-1 with TRBJ2-2, with a possible D match to TRBD1 (6 bases). This TCR came from an adult who was a healthcare worker with PCR-confirmed SARS-CoV-2 infection or an uninfected control (not recorded which). As DNA, the CDR3 is TGCGCCAGCAGCGAAAGGGGGTCTTACACCGGGGAGCTGTTTTTT. This sequence encodes CASSERGSYTGELFF. The full variable domain, in which reference TRBV5-1 and TRBJ2-2 provide the parts outside the CDR3, is KAGVTQTPRYLIKTRGQQVTLSCSPISGHRSVSWYQQTPGQGLQFLFEYFSETQRNKGNFPGRFSGRQFSNSRSEMNVSTLELGDSALYLCASSERGSYTGELFFGEGSRLTVL.